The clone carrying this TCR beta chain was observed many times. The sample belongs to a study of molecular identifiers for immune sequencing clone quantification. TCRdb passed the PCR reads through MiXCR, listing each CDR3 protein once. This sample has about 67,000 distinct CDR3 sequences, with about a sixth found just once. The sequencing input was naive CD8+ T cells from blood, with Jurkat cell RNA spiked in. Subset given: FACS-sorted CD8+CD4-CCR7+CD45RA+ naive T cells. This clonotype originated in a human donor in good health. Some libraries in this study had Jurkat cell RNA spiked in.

Written as DNA, the CDR3 is TGTGCCAGTAGTATGTCCCCCGCATTTGGGGTTAATGAGCAGTTCTTC. Residues: CASSMSPAFGVNEQFF. The chain has TRBV19 and TRBJ2-1; no clear D gene. Trimming removed 3 bases from V and 7 bases from J, with 19 bases in between. The CDR3 spans 16 residues. Germline V gene data show CDR1 as LNHDA and CDR2 as SQIVND (reference sequence).